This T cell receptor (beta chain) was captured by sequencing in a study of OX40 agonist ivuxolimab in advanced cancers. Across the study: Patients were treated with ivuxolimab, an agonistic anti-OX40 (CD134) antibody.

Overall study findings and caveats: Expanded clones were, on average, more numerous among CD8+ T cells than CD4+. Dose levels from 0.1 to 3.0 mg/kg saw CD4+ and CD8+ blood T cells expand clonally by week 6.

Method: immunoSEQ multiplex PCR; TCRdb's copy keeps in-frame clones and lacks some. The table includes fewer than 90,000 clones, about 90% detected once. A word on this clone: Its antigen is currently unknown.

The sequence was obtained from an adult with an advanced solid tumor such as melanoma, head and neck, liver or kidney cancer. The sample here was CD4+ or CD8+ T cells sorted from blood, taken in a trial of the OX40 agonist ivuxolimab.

Here the CDR3 DNA reads TGTGCCAGCAGCTTAGTCCCTAGCGGGAACACCGGGGAGCTGTTTTTT. Its protein product is CASSLVPSGNTGELFF. The chain is built from TRBV11-2 and TRBJ2-2, with 7 positions matching TRBD2. V was clipped by 1 base and J by 1 base; unmatched bases: 3. This CDR3 region has 16 residues. Germline V lookup: CDR1 SGHAT, CDR2 FQNNGV.